This entry lists 18 T cell receptor beta chains sequenced from one sample in a study of graft-versus-host responses after intestinal transplantation. TCRdb's table, derived via immunoSEQ multiplex PCR, lists solely in-frame clones and lacks some. This sample has around 20,000 clones; 85% to 95% occur once, and the top ten carry 0.79%. This specimen consisted of PBMCs, obtained 23 days after intestinal transplant. The receptor source for this set is a human patient who received an intestinal transplant, so some T cells may come from the graft donor.

In this sample, this clone turned up once. The chain has TRBV6-6 and TRBJ1-5; 8 bases match TRBD1. CDR3 length equals 15 residues. Germline CDR1 reads MNHNY; CDR2 reads SVGAGI (reference sequence). The J segment lost 6 bases and the V segment lost 6 bases, leaving 10 bases of the junction unmatched. The CDR3 here is CASSPGQGGGQPQHF. For the CDR3, the DNA is TGTGCCAGCAGCCCCGGACAGGGAGGCGGTCAGCCCCAGCATTTT.

The chain employs TRBV10-2 and TRBJ1-5; no clear D gene. This CDR3 comprises 13 residues. V lost 0 bases and J 6 bases, leaving 6 bases between the germline ends. Per the germline V gene, CDR1 is WSHSY and CDR2 is SAAADI. DNA of the CDR3: TGCGCCAGCAGTGAGTCTTCGGGTCAGCCCCAGCATTTT. This sequence encodes CASSESSGQPQHF.

This sequence joins TRBV25-1 and TRBJ1-1, with D uncertain. From germline, CDR1 is MGHDK and CDR2 SYGVNS. V lost 1 base and J 6 bases, leaving 12 bases between the germline ends. The CDR3 length is 14 residues. CDR3 DNA: TGTGCCAGCAGTGAATCGGTCGTTAGTGCTGAAGCTTTCTTT. This sequence encodes CASSESVVSAEAFF.

The rearrangement uses TRBV7-9 and TRBJ2-2, with D unclear. With 1 base removed from V and 6 bases from J, the gap between germline ends came to 3 bases. The CDR3 totals 12 residues. Germline V CDR1 and CDR2: SEHNR, FQNEAQ (reference sequence). In nucleotides, the CDR3 is TGTGCCAGCAGCTTAGGGGCCGGGGAGCTGTTTTTT. Protein: CASSLGAGELFF.

The CDR3 region is CASSADGDNSPLHF. The CDR3 DNA reads TGTGCCAGCAGCGCGGACGGGGATAATTCACCCCTCCACTTT. The chain employs TRBV7-9 and TRBJ1-6; D is undetermined. Germline loops: CDR1 SEHNR, CDR2 FQNEAQ (reference sequence). The CDR3 is 14 amino acids. V gave up 5 bases and J gave up 5 bases, with 10 bases separating them.

The chain recombines TRBV6-1 with TRBJ2-7; 9 positions agree with TRBD2. This CDR3 has 15 amino acids. J lost 2 bases, V lost 6 bases, and 8 bases had no gene match. Looked up from germline, CDR1 is MNHNS and CDR2 is SASEGT. The chain's CDR3 is CASSKETSGTYEQYF. CDR3 nucleotides: TGTGCCAGCAGCAAGGAGACTAGCGGAACCTACGAGCAGTACTTC.

The chain is built from TRBV29-1 and TRBJ2-2; D gene unclear. Germline V gene lookup returns CDR1 SQVTM and CDR2 ANQGSEA. The ends were cut back, 2 bases at V and 4 bases at J, with 11 bases in the middle. The CDR3 totals 14 residues. Written as DNA, the CDR3 is TGCAGCGTTGAATCATGGTCGGGCACCGGGGAGCTGTTTTTT. Translating it yields CSVESWSGTGELFF.

This clone was picked up one time. The chain recombines TRBV2 with TRBJ2-3; weak D call: TRBD1 (6 bases). The CDR3 is made up of 18 amino acids. The ends were cut back, 1 base at V and 1 base at J, with 18 bases in the middle. Germline V lookup: CDR1 SNHLY, CDR2 FYNNEI. This CDR3 is CASSEEGGSYSRTDTQYF. The DNA for the CDR3 is TGTGCCAGCAGTGAAGAAGGGGGAAGCTACTCACGCACAGATACGCAGTATTTT.

The table lists this clone with a count of one. CDR3 bases: TGTGCCAGTAGGGGCTCTGGGGCCAACGTCCTGACTTTC. This encodes CASRGSGANVLTF. The chain couples TRBV27 to TRBJ2-6; D perhaps matches TRBD1 (5 bases). The CDR3 length is 13 residues. V lost 9 bases, J lost 0 bases, and 6 bases lay in between. Germline loops: CDR1 MNHEY, CDR2 SMNVEV (reference sequence).

The chain employs TRBV29-1 and TRBJ1-6; 8 bases map to TRBD1. CDR3 length: 14 amino acids. V shed 6 bases and J 8 bases; nucleotides not matched to a gene: 9. Germline CDR1 reads SQVTM; CDR2 reads ANQGSEA. DNA for the CDR3: TGCAGCGTCGAAAACCAGGGGGCGTATTCACCCCTCCACTTT. As protein: CSVENQGAYSPLHF.

The chain employs TRBV19 and TRBJ1-1; D perhaps matches TRBD1 (5 bases). CDR1 and CDR2 (germline): LNHDA, SQIVND (reference sequence). The CDR3 extends over 13 amino acids. The germline V and J ends were trimmed by 5 bases and 5 bases, with 12 bases remaining between them. CDR3 nucleotides: TGTGCCAGTAGTGCCGGTGGGGGAACTGAAGCTTTCTTT. Protein: CASSAGGGTEAFF.

The CDR3 region is CASSKDGNTEAFF. For the CDR3, the DNA is TGCGCCAGCAGTAAGGACGGGAACACTGAAGCTTTCTTT. The J gene is TRBJ1-1, the V gene TRBV10-1; D not certain. CDR3 size: 13 residues. V dropped 5 bases and J dropped 1 base, with 8 bases sitting between them. From germline, CDR1 is WNHNN and CDR2 SYGVQD (reference sequence).

This clone was seen a single time. The J gene is TRBJ1-1, the V gene TRBV7-9; a weak D match, TRBD1 (5 bases). V was pared by 5 bases and J by 2 bases, with 12 bases between. Per germline, CDR1 SEHNR and CDR2 FQNEAQ (reference sequence). This CDR3 contains 14 residues. CDR3 sequence (DNA): TGTGCCAGCAGCCCGGGGACGGCAAACACTGAAGCTTTCTTT. As protein: CASSPGTANTEAFF. Filled out from reference TRBV7-9 and TRBJ1-1, the complete variable domain reads DTGVSQNPRHKITKRGQNVTFRCDPISEHNRLYWYRQTLGQGPEFLTYFQNEAQLEKSRLLSDRFSAERPKGSFSTLEIQRTEQGDSAMYLCASSPGTANTEAFFGQGTRLTVV.

The V gene is TRBV29-1, the J gene TRBJ1-2, with a tentative D call TRBD1 (5 bases). This CDR3 contains 14 residues. The V gene lost 3 bases and the J gene lost 3 bases, with 14 bases spanning the gap. The germline CDR1 and CDR2 sequences are SQVTM and ANQGSEA. DNA for the CDR3: TGCAGCGTTGAGAAACCGTTGACAGACTATGGCTACACCTTC. Translated: CSVEKPLTDYGYTF. The full variable domain, in which reference TRBV29-1 and TRBJ1-2 provide the parts outside the CDR3, is SAVISQKPSRDICQRGTSLTIQCQVDSQVTMMFWYRQQPGQSLTLIATANQGSEATYESGFVIDKFPISRPNLTFSTLTVSNMSPEDSSIYLCSVEKPLTDYGYTFGSGTRLTVV.

The table lists this clone with a count of one. The CDR3 spells CASSPGTSSGETQYF. CDR3 nucleotide sequence: TGTGCCAGCAGCCCCGGGACTAGCTCGGGGGAGACCCAGTACTTC. The chain links TRBV27 to TRBJ2-5; TRBD2 agrees at 9 bases. Germline CDR1 is MNHEY and CDR2 is SMNVEV (reference sequence). The CDR3 runs 15 residues. The junction had 10 bases not matched to a gene; V was cut back by 6 bases and J by 5 bases.

V gene TRBV6-5 combines with J gene TRBJ2-7; D is uncertain. Germline CDR1 and CDR2: MNHEY and SVGAGI. The CDR3 sequence is 14 residues long. Trimming left V 5 bases short and J 3 bases short, with 14 bases between. The CDR3 DNA reads TGTGCCAGCAGTGTGCGACACCTCTACTACGAGCAGTACTTC. Translating it yields CASSVRHLYYEQYF.

The genes are TRBV16 and TRBJ1-5; D is perhaps TRBD1 (5 bases). With 1 base removed from V and 0 bases from J, the gap between germline ends came to 13 bases. The V gene's germline CDR1 is KGHSY and CDR2 FQNENV. This CDR3 spans 17 amino acids. The CDR3 bases are TGTGCCAGCAGCCAATGGGGGGTGAGGGGTAGCAATCAGCCCCAGCATTTT. Its translation: CASSQWGVRGSNQPQHF.

This chain joins TRBV5-1 and TRBJ2-1; 11 bases are a match to TRBD2. J gave up 6 bases and V 1 base, and 0 bases lay outside the gene matches. Germline V gene sequence: CDR1 SGHRS, CDR2 YFSETQ. CDR3 size: 14 residues. The CDR3 DNA reads as TGCGCCAGCAGCTTGACTAGCGGGAGCAATGAGCAGTTCTTC. This codes for CASSLTSGSNEQFF.